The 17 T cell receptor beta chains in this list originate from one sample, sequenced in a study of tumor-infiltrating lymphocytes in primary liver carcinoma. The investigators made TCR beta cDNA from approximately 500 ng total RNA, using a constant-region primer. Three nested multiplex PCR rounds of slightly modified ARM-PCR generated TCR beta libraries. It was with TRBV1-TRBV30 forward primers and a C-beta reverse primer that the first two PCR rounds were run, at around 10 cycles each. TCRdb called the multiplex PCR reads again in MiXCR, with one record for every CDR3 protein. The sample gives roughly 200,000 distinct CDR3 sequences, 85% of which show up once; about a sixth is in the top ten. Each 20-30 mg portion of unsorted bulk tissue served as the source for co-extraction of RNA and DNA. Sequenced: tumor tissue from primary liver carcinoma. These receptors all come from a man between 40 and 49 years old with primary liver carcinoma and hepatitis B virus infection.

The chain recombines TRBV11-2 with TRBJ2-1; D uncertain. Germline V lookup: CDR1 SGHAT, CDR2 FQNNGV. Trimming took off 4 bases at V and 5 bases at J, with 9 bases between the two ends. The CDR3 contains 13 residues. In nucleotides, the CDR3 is TGTGCCAGCAGCTACACAAGGGACAATGAGCAGTTCTTC. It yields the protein CASSYTRDNEQFF.

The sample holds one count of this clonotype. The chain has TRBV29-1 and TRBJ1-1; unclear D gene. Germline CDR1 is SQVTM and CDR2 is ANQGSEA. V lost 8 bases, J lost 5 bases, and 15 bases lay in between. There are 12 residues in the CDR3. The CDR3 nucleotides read TGCAGCCTGGTAACAGCTAATACTGAAGCTTTCTTT. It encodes CSLVTANTEAFF.

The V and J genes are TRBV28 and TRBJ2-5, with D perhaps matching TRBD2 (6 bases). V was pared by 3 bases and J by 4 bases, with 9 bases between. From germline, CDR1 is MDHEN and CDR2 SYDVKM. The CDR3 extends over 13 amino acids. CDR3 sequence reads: CASSLGGTETQYF. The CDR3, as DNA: TGTGCCAGCAGTTTGGGGGGTACAGAGACCCAGTACTTC.

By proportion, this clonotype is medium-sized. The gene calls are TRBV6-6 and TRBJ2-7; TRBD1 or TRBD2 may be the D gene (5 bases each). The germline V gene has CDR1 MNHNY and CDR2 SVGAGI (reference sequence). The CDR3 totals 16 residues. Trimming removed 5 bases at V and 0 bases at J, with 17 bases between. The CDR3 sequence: CASSHSPGRSSYEQYF. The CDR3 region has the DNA TGTGCCAGCAGTCATTCCCCGGGACGCAGCTCCTACGAGCAGTACTTC.

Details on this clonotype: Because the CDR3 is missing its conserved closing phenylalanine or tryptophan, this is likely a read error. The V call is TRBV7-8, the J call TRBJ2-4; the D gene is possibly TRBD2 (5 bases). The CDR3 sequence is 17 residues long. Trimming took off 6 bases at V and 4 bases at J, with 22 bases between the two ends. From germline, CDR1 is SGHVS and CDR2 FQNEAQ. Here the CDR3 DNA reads TGTGCCAGCAGTCCCCTTTCCAGCGGATTAGCTAAAAACATTCAGTACTCC. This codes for CASSPLSSGLAKNIQYS.

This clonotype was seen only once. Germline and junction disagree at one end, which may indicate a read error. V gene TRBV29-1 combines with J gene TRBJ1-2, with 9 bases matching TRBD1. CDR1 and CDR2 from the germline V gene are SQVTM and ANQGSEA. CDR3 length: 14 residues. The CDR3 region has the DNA TGCAGTTGTTCCCTGGACAGGGGAGTAGTCGGCTTCACCTTC. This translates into CSCSLDRGVVGFTF. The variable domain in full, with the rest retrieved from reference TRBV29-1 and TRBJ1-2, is SAVISQKPSRDICQRGTSLTIQCQVDSQVTMMFWYRQQPGQSLTLIATANQGSEATYESGFVIDKFPISRPNLTFSTLTVSNMSPEDSSIYLCSCSLDRGVVGFTFGSGTRLTVV.

The CDR3 loop reads CASSQETTVDGQYF. CDR3 coding DNA: TGCGCCAGCAGCCAAGAGACCACTGTTGACGGGCAGTACTTC. This chain links TRBV4-1 with TRBJ2-7; D remains unclear. Germline V gives CDR1 MGHRA, CDR2 YSYEKL. Deletions cut 0 bases from V and 9 bases from J, with 15 bases between. The CDR3 sequence is 14 residues long.

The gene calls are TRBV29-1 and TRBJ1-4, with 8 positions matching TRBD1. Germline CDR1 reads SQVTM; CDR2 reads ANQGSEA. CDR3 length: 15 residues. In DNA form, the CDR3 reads TGCAGTGATGAAGAAGACAGGGGTAGGAGTGAAAAACTGTTTTTT. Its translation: CSDEEDRGRSEKLFF.

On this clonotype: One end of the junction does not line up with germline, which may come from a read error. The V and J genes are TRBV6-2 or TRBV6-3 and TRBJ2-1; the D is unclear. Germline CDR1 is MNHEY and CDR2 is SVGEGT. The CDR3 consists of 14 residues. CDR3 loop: CVSSYLIVGNGQFF. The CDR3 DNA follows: TGTGTCAGCAGTTACCTGATAGTTGGAAATGGGCAGTTCTTC.

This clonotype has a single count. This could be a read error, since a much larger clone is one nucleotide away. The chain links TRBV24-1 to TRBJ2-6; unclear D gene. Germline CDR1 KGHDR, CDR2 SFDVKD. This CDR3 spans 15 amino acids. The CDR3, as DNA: TGTGCCAGCAGTGATCACCTATCTGGGGCCAACGTCCTGACTTTC. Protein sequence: CASSDHLSGANVLTF.

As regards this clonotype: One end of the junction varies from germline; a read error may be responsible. CDR3 nucleotide sequence: TGCAACGTCGTCACAGGGGCTGGGGCCAACGCCCTGACTTTC. It is translated as CNVVTGAGANALTF. This sequence joins TRBV29-1 and TRBJ2-6; 7 nucleotides agree with TRBD1. Per germline, CDR1 SQVTM and CDR2 ANQGSEA. The CDR3 contains 14 residues.

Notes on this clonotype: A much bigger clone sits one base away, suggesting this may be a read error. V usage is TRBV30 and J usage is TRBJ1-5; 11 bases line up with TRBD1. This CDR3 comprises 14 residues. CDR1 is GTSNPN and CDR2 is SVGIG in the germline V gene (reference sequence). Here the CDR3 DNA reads TGTGCCTGCCGAGGACAGGGGGCCAATCACCCCCAGCATTTT. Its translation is CACRGQGANHPQHF.

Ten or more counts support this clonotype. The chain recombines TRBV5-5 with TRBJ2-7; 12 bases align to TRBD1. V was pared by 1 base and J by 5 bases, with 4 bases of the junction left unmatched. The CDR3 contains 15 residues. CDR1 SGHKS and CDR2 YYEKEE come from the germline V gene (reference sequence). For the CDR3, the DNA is TGTGCCAGCAGCTTGTCCGGGACAGGGGGCAACGAGCAGTACTTC. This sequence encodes CASSLSGTGGNEQYF.

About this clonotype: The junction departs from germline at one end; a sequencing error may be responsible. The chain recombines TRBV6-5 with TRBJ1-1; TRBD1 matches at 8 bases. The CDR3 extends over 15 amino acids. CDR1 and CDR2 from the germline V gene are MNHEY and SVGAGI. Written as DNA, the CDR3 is TGTACCAGCAGTTACAGGGGGGCTGGGAACACTGAAGCTTTCTTT. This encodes CTSSYRGAGNTEAFF.

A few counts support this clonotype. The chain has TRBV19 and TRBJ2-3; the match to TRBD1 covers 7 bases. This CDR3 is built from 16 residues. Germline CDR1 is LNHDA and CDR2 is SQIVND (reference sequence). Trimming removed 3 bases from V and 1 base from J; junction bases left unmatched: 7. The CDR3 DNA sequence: TGTGCCAGTAGTATGTACAGGGGCTCCCGCACAGATACGCAGTATTTT. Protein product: CASSMYRGSRTDTQYF. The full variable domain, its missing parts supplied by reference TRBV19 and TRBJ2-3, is DGGITQSPKYLFRKEGQNVTLSCEQNLNHDAMYWYRQDPGQGLRLIYYSQIVNDFQKGDIAEGYSVSREKKESFPLTVTSAQKNPTAFYLCASSMYRGSRTDTQYFGPGTRLTVL.

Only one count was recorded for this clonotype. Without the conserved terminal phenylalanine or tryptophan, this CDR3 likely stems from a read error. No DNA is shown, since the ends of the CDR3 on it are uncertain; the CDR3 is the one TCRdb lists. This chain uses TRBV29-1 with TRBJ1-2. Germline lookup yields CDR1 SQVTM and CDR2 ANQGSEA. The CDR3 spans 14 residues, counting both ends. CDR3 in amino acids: CSVKFGRSIYGYTS.

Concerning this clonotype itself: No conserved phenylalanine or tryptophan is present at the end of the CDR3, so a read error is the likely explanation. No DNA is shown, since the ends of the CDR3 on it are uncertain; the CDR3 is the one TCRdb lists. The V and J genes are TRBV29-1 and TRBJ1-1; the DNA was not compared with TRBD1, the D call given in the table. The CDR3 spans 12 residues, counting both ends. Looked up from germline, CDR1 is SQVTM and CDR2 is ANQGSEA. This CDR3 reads CSVSQGKAEVFL.